This TCR beta chain was observed in a study of cytomegalovirus exposure and HLA in healthy donors. Study overall: Some 87 million unique TCRs from HLA-typed donors were held in an early release of data. Study-wide results and caveats: Some highly shared sequence variants likely arose as a pipeline artifact.

The PCR employed 60 Vbeta primers together with 13 Jbeta primers. The repertoire was sequenced with immunoSEQ multiplex PCR; TCRdb's copy has only in-frame clones and lacks some. The sample lists more than 150,000 clones; over 70% were seen once. CDR1 is MGHDK, CDR2 SYGVNS, per germline. The CDR3 spans 15 residues. Comments on this clone: No antigen is known for it. Germline and junction disagree at one end, which may indicate a read error. The sample holds other DNA sequences that translate to the same CDR3.

Material for sequencing was PBMCs. The gene calls are TRBV25-1 and TRBJ1-1; perhaps TRBD1 as D (5 bases). The sequence came from a man between 18 and 29 years old in good health and CMV-seronegative. CDR3 sequence (DNA): TGTGCTAGCAGTGAACTCCCAGGGTTGAACACTGAAGCTTTCTTT. Translation: CASSELPGLNTEAFF.